This entry lists 14 T cell receptor beta chains sequenced from one sample in a study of shared clonotypes between healthy human individuals. Here immunoSEQ multiplex PCR was the method, and the copy in TCRdb shows in-frame clones only, minus some. Here the sample spans roughly 2.1 million clones, about 93% being singletons. The naive CD8 subset, CD45RO-negative cells positively selected for CCR7, excluded terminally differentiated effector memory CD45RA+ cells. Sequencing was done on a sample of naive CD8+ T cells from PBMCs. Receptors were obtained from a man aged 18 to 30 in good health. Some clones in this sample may be carry-over from other donors' samples.

V gene TRBV7-6 combines with J gene TRBJ1-2; D is ambiguous. The CDR3 totals 14 residues. V was cut by 1 base and J by 8 bases, with 14 bases left in between. Germline V gene lookup returns CDR1 SGHVS and CDR2 FNYEAQ. CDR3 in DNA: TGTGCCAGCAGCTTAGAGCCAGATAGTAGGGGCTACACCTTC. Residues: CASSLEPDSRGYTF.

In its sample, this clone was seen once. The chain has TRBV2 and TRBJ1-5; 7 positions agree with TRBD1. Germline lookup yields CDR1 SNHLY and CDR2 FYNNEI. V trimming: 1 base; J trimming: 7 bases; junction bases outside the gene matches: 7. The CDR3 runs 15 residues. The chain's CDR3 is CASSEDRGLGQPQHF. CDR3 DNA: TGTGCCAGCAGTGAAGACAGGGGCCTAGGCCAGCCCCAGCATTTT.

This clone has ten or more counts. This rearrangement joins TRBV7-2 to TRBJ2-7, with 13 bases aligning to TRBD2. The germline V gene encodes CDR1 SGHTA and CDR2 FQGNSA. CDR3 length equals 16 residues. After removal of 5 bases from V and 6 bases from J, the junction contained 10 bases not matched to a gene. The CDR3 coding sequence is TGTGCCAGCAGCCCGATCTGGACTAGCGGGAGCGCCGAGCAGTACTTC. It codes for CASSPIWTSGSAEQYF.

CDR3 protein: CASSAGQMERETQYF. CDR3 in DNA: TGTGCCAGCAGCGCAGGACAGATGGAGAGAGAGACCCAGTACTTC. The V and J genes are TRBV9 and TRBJ2-5; maybe TRBD1 (6 bases). CDR1 SGDLS and CDR2 YYNGEE come from the germline V gene. The CDR3 extends over 15 amino acids. V was clipped by 3 bases and J by 4 bases, with 16 bases between them.

In its sample, this clone was seen once. The chain couples TRBV5-6 to TRBJ1-1, with 7 bases that match TRBD1. V lost 5 bases and J lost 4; bases outside the gene matches: 14. This CDR3 comprises 16 residues. The germline V gene has CDR1 SGHDT and CDR2 YYEEEE. The DNA of the CDR3 is TGTGCCAGCAGTCCCGCGGGAGGGGGCTGGGGCACTGAAGCTTTCTTT. This gives the protein CASSPAGGGWGTEAFF.

This chain joins TRBV7-9 and TRBJ2-6, with D possibly matching TRBD1 (6 bases). Deletions cut 6 bases from V and 0 bases from J, with 12 bases between. Germline CDR1 and CDR2: SEHNR and FQNEAQ (reference sequence). This CDR3 is built from 16 residues. The CDR3 bases are TGTGCCAGCAGTACGGACAGTGGCTCTGGGGCCAACGTCCTGACTTTC. This sequence encodes CASSTDSGSGANVLTF.

The rearrangement joins TRBV9 to TRBJ2-5; 8 nucleotides match TRBD1. Germline assignment: CDR1 SGDLS and CDR2 YYNGEE. CDR3 length equals 15 residues. Trimming at V came to 1 base and at J to 5 bases, leaving 7 bases not matched to a gene. The CDR3 sequence is CASSVQGAGSETQYF. The CDR3 DNA reads as TGTGCCAGCAGCGTACAGGGGGCAGGTTCGGAGACCCAGTACTTC.

This chain uses TRBV7-3 with TRBJ2-2; 9 nucleotides line up with TRBD2. CDR1 and CDR2 (germline): SGHTA, FQGTGA. V lost 5 bases, J lost 4 bases, and 5 bases stayed unmatched. The CDR3 has 15 amino acids. The CDR3 DNA sequence: TGTGCCAGCAGCCCCCTAGCGGGGACCACCGGGGAGCTGTTTTTT. Translation gives CASSPLAGTTGELFF.

The V call is TRBV6-1, the J call TRBJ2-7; D is undetermined. The CDR3 consists of 9 residues. Trimming left V 11 bases short and J 7 bases short, with 9 bases between. Germline CDR1 reads MNHNS; CDR2 reads SASEGT. This CDR3 is CASLLEQYF. For the CDR3, the DNA is TGTGCCTCGTTGTTGGAGCAGTACTTC.

The chain recombines TRBV27 with TRBJ1-2, with a weak D call TRBD1 (6 bases). The germline CDR1 and CDR2 sequences are MNHEY and SMNVEV (reference sequence). This CDR3 is 14 amino acids long. V was shortened by 8 bases and J by 2 bases, with 15 bases between the two germline ends. CDR3 nucleotides: TGTGCCAGCTCCGACAGGAACCCAAACTATGGCTACACCTTC. This translates into CASSDRNPNYGYTF.

The gene calls are TRBV9 and TRBJ1-3; D not resolved. This CDR3 has 15 amino acids. From germline, CDR1 is SGDLS and CDR2 YYNGEE. Trimming removed 0 bases from V and 4 bases from J, with 11 bases in between. The CDR3 DNA reads as TGTGCCAGCAGCGTAGGGTTGACTGGGGGAAACACCATATATTTT. Translating gives CASSVGLTGGNTIYF.

The chain employs TRBV28 and TRBJ2-7; no reliable D call. This CDR3 is built from 11 residues. Germline CDR1 is MDHEN and CDR2 is SYDVKM. Trimming removed 5 bases at V and 3 bases at J, with 5 bases between. The DNA of the CDR3 is TGTGCCAGCAGTGAGAGCTACGAGCAGTACTTC. It codes for CASSESYEQYF.

This chain uses TRBV11-2 with TRBJ2-1; D unclear. The CDR3 sequence is 11 residues long. Trimming cost V 5 bases and J 9 bases, with 8 bases left between them. CDR1 is SGHAT, CDR2 FQNNGV, per germline. This CDR3 reads CASSIWGEQFF. The CDR3 nucleotides are TGTGCCAGCAGCATTTGGGGTGAGCAGTTCTTC.

The chain couples TRBV5-1 to TRBJ2-7; no definite D call. V was pared by 2 bases and J by 5 bases, with 14 bases between. CDR1 and CDR2 from the germline V gene are SGHRS and YFSETQ. The CDR3 runs to 14 residues. DNA of the CDR3: TGCGCCAGCAGCTTTACGGTAGGTGTGGACGAGCAGTACTTC. Protein sequence: CASSFTVGVDEQYF.